This T cell receptor (beta chain) was recorded in a study of T cells in Graves' hyperthyroidism and ophthalmopathy. General study findings and limits: Within blood appeared most thyroid clonotypes that had expanded above 0.001. Model-based prediction identified ophthalmopathy a median 6.5 months prior to its onset.

RNA transcripts provided the source from which TCR beta CDR3 regions were amplified. Initially, a first-round RT-PCR of the TCR CDR3 employed the HTBI primer set. TCRdb re-derived calls from the multiplex PCR reads in MiXCR, one entry per CDR3 protein. The table lists some 180,000 distinct CDR3 sequences, over 15% of them singletons, with roughly 29% in the top ten. A lack of ophthalmopathy progression within 18 months defined stable Graves' hyperthyroidism. Those with hyperthyroidism were 18 to 65 years old, newly diagnosed, and ill for under 2 months. Germline loops: CDR1 MNHNS, CDR2 SASEGT. The V end lost 6 bases, the J end lost 0 bases, and 11 bases lay between the germline ends. The CDR3 loop spans 15 amino acids. At least ten counts were recorded for this clonotype. Its specificity is not known.

The clonotype originates from a woman aged 50 to 65 with Graves' hyperthyroidism. The sequenced sample was blood. The V call is TRBV6-1, the J call TRBJ2-2; TRBD1 is a possible D gene (6 bases). The DNA of the CDR3 is TGTGCCAGCAGCTCCGGGACAACGAACACCGGGGAGCTGTTTTTT. It yields the protein CASSSGTTNTGELFF.